One sample yielded the 28 T cell receptor beta chains listed below, sequenced in a study of chemoradiotherapy in HPV16-positive cancers. The data were produced by immunoSEQ multiplex PCR, yet TCRdb's version contains in-frame clones alone and is incomplete. The top ten hold 36% of the sample, which has under 13,000 clones, approximately 74% seen once. This material was collected from a patient who underwent chemoradiotherapy. The receptor set was obtained from a human donor with HPV-associated anogenital cancer.

The rearrangement uses TRBV11-3 and TRBJ2-3; possible D gene TRBD2, 6 bases. The germline V and J ends were trimmed by 5 bases and 4 bases, with 28 bases remaining between them. Germline CDR1 SGHNT, CDR2 YENEEA. This CDR3 has 19 amino acids. CDR3: CASSRRGTRHSARPDTQYF. Written as DNA, the CDR3 is TGTGCCAGCAGCCGCCGCGGGACTCGGCACTCCGCCCGGCCAGATACGCAGTATTTT.

The chain joins TRBV7-2 to TRBJ2-5; 7 bases line up with TRBD2. The trim removed 6 bases at V and 0 bases at J, leaving 7 bases unmatched. CDR1 SGHTA and CDR2 FQGNSA come from the germline V gene. The CDR3 is 15 amino acids. The CDR3 protein is CASRQMGGYQETQYF. In DNA, the CDR3 is TGTGCCAGCAGACAGATGGGGGGGTACCAAGAGACCCAGTACTTC. Full variable domain (missing parts from reference TRBV7-2 and TRBJ2-5): GAGVSQSPSNKVTEKGKDVELRCDPISGHTALYWYRQSLGQGLEFLIYFQGNSAPDKSGLPSDRFSAERTGGSVSTLTIQRTQQEDSAVYLCASRQMGGYQETQYFGPGTRLLVL.

The genes are TRBV7-6 and TRBJ1-2; 9 bases fit TRBD1. CDR3 length: 13 residues. V shed 5 bases, J shed 6 bases, and the junction held 4 bases outside the gene matches. Germline V gives CDR1 SGHVS, CDR2 FNYEAQ. The DNA of the CDR3 is TGTGCCAGCAGCACGCGGACAGGGGATGGCTACACCTTC. Its protein is CASSTRTGDGYTF.

CDR3 loop: CASSPGSSYEQYV. CDR3 coding DNA: TGTGCCAGCTCACCAGGGAGCTCCTACGAGCAGTACGTC. The chain links TRBV18 to TRBJ2-7; tentatively, D is TRBD2 (5 bases). Germline-derived CDR1 and CDR2 are KGHSH and LQKENI. This CDR3 region has 13 residues. The ends were cut back, 2 bases at V and 0 bases at J, with 5 bases in the middle.

This clone came up a few times. The chain employs TRBV29-1 and TRBJ2-7; 8 bases map to TRBD2. CDR1 and CDR2 (germline): SQVTM, ANQGSEA. This CDR3 has 13 residues. J gave up 0 bases and V 7 bases, and 5 bases lay outside the gene matches. The CDR3 spells CSALAGSSYEQYF. In DNA, the CDR3 is TGCAGCGCTTTAGCGGGGAGCTCCTACGAGCAGTACTTC.

The chain joins TRBV2 to TRBJ2-3, with unresolved D. CDR3 length: 13 amino acids. The germline gives CDR1 SNHLY, CDR2 FYNNEI. Trimming shortened V by 3 bases and J by 7 bases, and 11 bases separated the two germline ends. This CDR3 reads CASSDWNTNTQYF. For the CDR3, the DNA is TGTGCCAGCAGTGATTGGAACACCAATACGCAGTATTTT.

The rearrangement links TRBV9 to TRBJ1-1; D ambiguous. Germline loops: CDR1 SGDLS, CDR2 YYNGEE. V was clipped by 4 bases and J by 0 bases, with 10 bases between them. The CDR3 is made up of 14 amino acids. In nucleotides, the CDR3 is TGTGCCAGCAGCCTGCGGGGAGTGAACACTGAAGCTTTCTTT. Its protein is CASSLRGVNTEAFF.

The chain recombines TRBV5-8 with TRBJ1-1; D may be TRBD1 (6 bases). The V and J ends lost 2 bases and 0 bases respectively, with 14 bases between them. CDR1 and CDR2 from the germline V gene are SGHTS and YDEGEE. This CDR3 spans 16 amino acids. The CDR3: CASSLNPGELNTEAFF. For the CDR3, the DNA is TGTGCCAGCAGCTTAAACCCAGGGGAACTGAACACTGAAGCTTTCTTT.

The chain couples TRBV6-5 to TRBJ1-2, with D tentatively TRBD1 (5 bases). Between the trimmed V and J ends, which lost 4 bases and 3 bases, there was a span of 15 bases. Germline values: CDR1 MNHEY, CDR2 SVGAGI. This CDR3 is built from 15 residues. The CDR3, as DNA: TGTGCCAGCAGTTCGGGGAAGGGGTCTCACTATGGCTACACCTTC. The encoded protein is CASSSGKGSHYGYTF.

The chain joins TRBV11-2 to TRBJ1-4; D not certain. There are 12 residues in the CDR3. Per germline, CDR1 SGHAT and CDR2 FQNNGV. V lost 2 bases and J lost 7, with 5 bases in between. The CDR3 DNA sequence: TGTGCCAGCAGCTTATTCGCTGAAAAACTGTTTTTT. It encodes CASSLFAEKLFF.

This clone was picked up one time. The chain links TRBV27 to TRBJ2-5; D may be TRBD1 (5 bases). V lost 6 bases and J 3 bases, leaving 14 bases between the germline ends. The V gene's germline CDR1 is MNHEY and CDR2 SMNVEV (reference sequence). The CDR3 contains 14 residues. CDR3 in DNA: TGTGCCAGCAGGCTGACAGCTACCAAAGAGACCCAGTACTTC. Its translation is CASRLTATKETQYF.

V usage is TRBV5-4 and J usage is TRBJ1-2; 9 bases match TRBD1. J was trimmed by 5 bases and V by 4 bases; bases with no gene match: 3. The CDR3 loop spans 13 amino acids. Germline CDR1 and CDR2: SGHNT and YYREEE (reference sequence). The DNA for the CDR3 is TGTGCCAGCAGCCGGACAGGGGTGTATGGCTACACCTTC. It specifies CASSRTGVYGYTF. Based on the CDR3 plus reference TRBV5-4 and TRBJ1-2, the full variable domain is ETGVTQSPTHLIKTRGQQVTLRCSSQSGHNTVSWYQQALGQGPQFIFQYYREEENGRGNFPPRFSGLQFPNYSSELNVNALELDDSALYLCASSRTGVYGYTFGSGTRLTVV.

The V gene is TRBV5-1, the J gene TRBJ1-1; D is unresolved. CDR3 length: 15 residues. Trimming cost V 2 bases and J 0 bases, with 11 bases left between them. Germline V lookup: CDR1 SGHRS, CDR2 YFSETQ. The CDR3 spells CASSLRAGLNTEAFF. The CDR3, as DNA: TGCGCCAGCAGCTTAAGGGCGGGATTGAACACTGAAGCTTTCTTT.

The V gene is TRBV7-2, the J gene TRBJ2-5; the match to TRBD2 covers 12 bases. The CDR3 totals 15 residues. Losses at the gene ends were 2 bases for V and 4 bases for J; bases not matched to a gene: 2. The germline CDR1 and CDR2 sequences are SGHTA and FQGNSA. The CDR3 coding sequence is TGTGCCAGCAGCTTATCTAGCGGGGGGGCAGAGACCCAGTACTTC. This encodes CASSLSSGGAETQYF.

This clone was recorded only once. The CDR3 spells CASSQAPSLDKENTEAFF. The CDR3 DNA follows: TGCGCCAGCAGCCAGGCCCCATCTCTCGACAAAGAGAACACTGAAGCTTTCTTT. J is TRBJ1-1 and V is TRBV4-1; no reliable D call. V dropped 3 bases and J dropped 1 base, with 21 bases sitting between them. Germline V gives CDR1 MGHRA, CDR2 YSYEKL. The CDR3 runs 18 residues.

This clone has more than one count but fewer than ten. This chain links TRBV11-3 with TRBJ1-2; D might be TRBD1 (6 bases). The V gene lost 1 base and the J gene lost 4 bases, with 13 bases spanning the gap. There are 15 residues in the CDR3. Germline values: CDR1 SGHNT, CDR2 YENEEA. This CDR3 reads CASSLGSGEFYGYTF. The CDR3, as DNA: TGTGCCAGCAGCTTAGGATCAGGGGAGTTCTATGGCTACACCTTC.

The chain recombines TRBV18 with TRBJ2-1; possibly TRBD2 for D (6 bases). Trimming pared 6 bases from V and 0 bases from J, leaving 12 bases between. The CDR3 is 15 amino acids. CDR1 and CDR2 from the germline V gene are KGHSH and LQKENI. CDR3 protein: CASSPRRDSYNEQFF. CDR3 in DNA: TGTGCCAGCTCCCCCCGGCGGGACTCCTACAATGAGCAGTTCTTC.

The chain joins TRBV11-2 to TRBJ1-6; 7 nucleotides agree with TRBD1. The V segment lost 6 bases and the J segment 4 bases; nucleotides outside the gene matches: 6. This CDR3 comprises 15 residues. Germline lookup yields CDR1 SGHAT and CDR2 FQNNGV. The CDR3: CASRQGSLYNSPLHF. In DNA form, the CDR3 reads TGTGCCAGCAGACAGGGGAGCTTATATAATTCACCCCTCCACTTT.

This clone has a handful of counts. This rearrangement joins TRBV7-3 to TRBJ2-3, with TRBD1 identical over 8 bases. This CDR3 has 16 amino acids. The germline gives CDR1 SGHTA, CDR2 FQGTGA. Trimming took 0 bases from V and 5 from J; bases not matched to a gene: 7. This chain's CDR3 is CASSLTRRGQEDTQYF. The CDR3 region has the DNA TGTGCCAGCAGCTTAACGCGCAGGGGGCAGGAAGATACGCAGTATTTT.

This clone was detected only a few times. The chain carries TRBV27 and TRBJ1-2; 7 nucleotides agree with TRBD1. The CDR3 contains 12 residues. With 6 bases clipped from V and 6 bases from J, the junction kept 4 bases outside the gene matches. Germline values: CDR1 MNHEY, CDR2 SMNVEV (reference sequence). The CDR3 DNA follows: TGTGCCAGCAGCCCGACAGGGAATGGCTACACCTTC. This gives the protein CASSPTGNGYTF.

The chain employs TRBV6-1 and TRBJ2-7; 7 bases fit TRBD1. V lost 2 bases and J lost 0; bases outside the gene matches: 7. The germline V gene encodes CDR1 MNHNS and CDR2 SASEGT. CDR3 length equals 16 residues. In DNA, the CDR3 is TGTGCCAGCAGTGAATTCGAGACAGGGAGCTCCTACGAGCAGTACGTC. The encoded protein is CASSEFETGSSYEQYV.

This chain links TRBV7-9 with TRBJ1-6; tentative D call: TRBD1 (6 bases). V was shortened by 5 bases and J by 0 bases, with 11 bases between the two germline ends. Germline CDR1 and CDR2: SEHNR and FQNEAQ (reference sequence). CDR3 length: 16 amino acids. DNA for the CDR3: TGTGCCAGCAGCCCCCTGGACAGCTCCTATAATTCACCCCTCCACTTT. It translates to CASSPLDSSYNSPLHF.

V and J are TRBV27 and TRBJ1-2; D gene uncertain. Germline V gives CDR1 MNHEY, CDR2 SMNVEV (reference sequence). Trimming removed 0 bases at V and 5 bases at J, with 10 bases between. The CDR3 totals 14 residues. DNA of the CDR3: TGTGCCAGCAGTTTATCGGCGGGCCAATATGGCTACACCTTC. It encodes CASSLSAGQYGYTF.

In its sample, this clone was seen once. CDR3: CASRKQGELSYEQYF. CDR3 nucleotides: TGTGCCAGCAGAAAACAAGGGGAATTGTCCTACGAGCAGTACTTC. This chain connects TRBV7-2 to TRBJ2-7; a possible D gene is TRBD1 (5 bases). Trimming removed 6 bases from V and 1 base from J, with 16 bases in between. The CDR3 is 15 residues long. Germline CDR1 reads SGHTA; CDR2 reads FQGNSA. The variable domain in full, with the rest retrieved from reference TRBV7-2 and TRBJ2-7, is GAGVSQSPSNKVTEKGKDVELRCDPISGHTALYWYRQSLGQGLEFLIYFQGNSAPDKSGLPSDRFSAERTGGSVSTLTIQRTQQEDSAVYLCASRKQGELSYEQYFGPGTRLTVT.

This chain connects TRBV11-2 to TRBJ1-2; D unresolved. The length of the CDR3 is 12 residues. Germline CDR1 reads SGHAT; CDR2 reads FQNNGV. Trimming took off 8 bases at V and 1 base at J, with 8 bases between the two ends. In nucleotides, the CDR3 is TGTGCCAGCTTTATTCGTAACTATGGCTACACCTTC. Its protein product is CASFIRNYGYTF.

The chain has TRBV9 and TRBJ1-2, with D possibly being TRBD1 (6 bases). CDR1 and CDR2 (germline): SGDLS, YYNGEE. CDR3 length equals 14 residues. The V gene lost 0 bases and the J gene lost 4 bases, with 10 bases spanning the gap. The CDR3 loop reads CASSVGEGGYGYTF. The DNA for the CDR3 is TGTGCCAGCAGCGTAGGGGAAGGGGGCTATGGCTACACCTTC.

V and J are TRBV7-9 and TRBJ2-2, with 10 bases aligning to TRBD2. The CDR3 totals 16 residues. Germline V CDR1 and CDR2: SEHNR, FQNEAQ (reference sequence). The junction had 1 base not matched to a gene; V was cut back by 2 bases and J by 1 base. The CDR3: CASSLQRGGNTGELFF. The CDR3 DNA sequence: TGTGCCAGCAGCTTACAGCGGGGGGGGAACACCGGGGAGCTGTTTTTT.

The rearrangement links TRBV19 to TRBJ1-4; no clear D gene. CDR1 and CDR2 (germline): LNHDA, SQIVND (reference sequence). Trimming took off 4 bases at V and 0 bases at J, with 6 bases between the two ends. This CDR3 has 14 residues. CDR3 in DNA: TGTGCCAGTAGTAGGGTCGCAACTAATGAAAAACTGTTTTTT. Protein: CASSRVATNEKLFF.